This T cell receptor (beta chain) is from a study of blood T cells in healthy people across ages. This CDR3 is 9 amino acids long. Germline CDR1 SGHTS, CDR2 YDEGEE. PCR was performed a second time for about 6 to 12 cycles using a sample-barcoded 5' primer and a J-beta primer mix. Each CDR3 protein gets one entry after TCRdb re-called the 5' RACE reads with MiXCR. The table shows some 940,000 distinct CDR3 sequences, with almost 30% occurring only once. General study points: Percentage of naive T cells showed a strong correlation with TCR beta diversity.

Details on this clonotype: Its cognate antigen is unknown. An end of the junction does not agree with germline; a read error may underlie this.

The same sample was also used in a study of T cells of mothers and their children. This second study notes: Maternal samples each gave over 9 million TCR beta CDR3 reads, and child samples 2.5 million to 3.5 million each.

Material: blood. The TCR sequence derives from a woman in her 40s in good health. The chain joins TRBV5-8 to TRBJ2-3; no firm D call. CDR3: CASRDTQYF. DNA of the CDR3: TGTGCCAGCAGAGATACGCAGTATTTT.